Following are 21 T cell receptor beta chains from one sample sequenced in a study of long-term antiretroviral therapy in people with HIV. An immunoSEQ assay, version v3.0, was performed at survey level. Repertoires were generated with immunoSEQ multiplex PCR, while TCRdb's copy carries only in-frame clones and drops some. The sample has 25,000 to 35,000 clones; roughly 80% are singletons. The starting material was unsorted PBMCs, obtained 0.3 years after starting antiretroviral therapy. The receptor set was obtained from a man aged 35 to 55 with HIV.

The CDR3 DNA reads as TGTGCCAGCAGCCCGGCGGTTGGCTATGGCTACACCTTC. It translates to CASSPAVGYGYTF. The chain carries TRBV9 and TRBJ1-2, with D uncertain. The length of the CDR3 is 13 residues. From germline, CDR1 is SGDLS and CDR2 YYNGEE. The ends were cut back, 4 bases at V and 4 bases at J, with 11 bases in the middle.

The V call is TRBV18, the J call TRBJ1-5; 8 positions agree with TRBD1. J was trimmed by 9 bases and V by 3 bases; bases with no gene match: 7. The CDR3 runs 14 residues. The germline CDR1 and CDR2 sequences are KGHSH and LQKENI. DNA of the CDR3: TGTGCCAGCTCACCTAAGACAGGGGATTCGCCCCAGCATTTT. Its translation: CASSPKTGDSPQHF.

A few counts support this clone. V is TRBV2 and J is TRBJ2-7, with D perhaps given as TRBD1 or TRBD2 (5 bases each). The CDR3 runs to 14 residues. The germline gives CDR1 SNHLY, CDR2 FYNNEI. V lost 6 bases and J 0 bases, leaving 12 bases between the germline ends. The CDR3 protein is CASRRDGPSYEQYF. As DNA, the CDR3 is TGTGCCAGCAGGAGGGACGGCCCCTCCTACGAGCAGTACTTC.

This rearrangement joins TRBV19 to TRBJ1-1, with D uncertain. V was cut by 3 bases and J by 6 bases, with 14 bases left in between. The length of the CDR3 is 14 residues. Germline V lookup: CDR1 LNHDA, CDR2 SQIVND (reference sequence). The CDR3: CASSIITPGAEAFF. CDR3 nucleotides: TGTGCCAGTAGTATCATAACCCCCGGCGCTGAAGCTTTCTTT.

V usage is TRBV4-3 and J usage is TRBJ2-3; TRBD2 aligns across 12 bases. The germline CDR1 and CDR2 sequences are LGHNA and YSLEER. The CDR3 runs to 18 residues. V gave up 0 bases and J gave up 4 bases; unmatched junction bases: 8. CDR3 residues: CASSQDLASGRVADTQYF. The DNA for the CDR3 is TGCGCCAGCAGCCAAGACTTGGCTAGCGGGAGGGTGGCAGATACGCAGTATTTT.

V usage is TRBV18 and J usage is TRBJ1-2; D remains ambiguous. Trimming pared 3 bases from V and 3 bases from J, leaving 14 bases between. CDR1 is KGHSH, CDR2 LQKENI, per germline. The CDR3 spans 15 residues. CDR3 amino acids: CASSPLSRPDYGYTF. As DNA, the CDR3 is TGTGCCAGCTCACCGCTGAGCAGGCCAGACTATGGCTACACCTTC.

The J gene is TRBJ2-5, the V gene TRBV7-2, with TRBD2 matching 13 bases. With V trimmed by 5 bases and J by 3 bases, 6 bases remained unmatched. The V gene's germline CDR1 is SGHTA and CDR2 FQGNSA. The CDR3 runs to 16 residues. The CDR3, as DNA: TGTGCCAGCAGCCCCCGGACTAGCGGGGGCAAAGAGACCCAGTACTTC. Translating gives CASSPRTSGGKETQYF.

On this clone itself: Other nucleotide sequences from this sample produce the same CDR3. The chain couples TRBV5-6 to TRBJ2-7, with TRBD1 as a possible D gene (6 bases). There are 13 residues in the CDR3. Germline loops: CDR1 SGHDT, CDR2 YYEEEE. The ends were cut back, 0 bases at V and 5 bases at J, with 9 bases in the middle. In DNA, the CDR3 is TGTGCCAGCAGCTTGGGGACAGTCGACGAGCAGTACTTC. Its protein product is CASSLGTVDEQYF.

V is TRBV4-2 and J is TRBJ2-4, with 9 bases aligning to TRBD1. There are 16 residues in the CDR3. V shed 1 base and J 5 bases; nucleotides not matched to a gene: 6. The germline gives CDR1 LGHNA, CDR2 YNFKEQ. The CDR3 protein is CASSQVLDRGENIQYF. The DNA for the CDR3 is TGTGCCAGCAGCCAAGTCCTGGACAGGGGTGAAAACATTCAGTACTTC.

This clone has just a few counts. Here the CDR3 DNA reads TGTGCCTGGAGTGACCGGGACAGACTTAACACCGGGGAGCTGTTTTTT. Protein: CAWSDRDRLNTGELFF. The chain joins TRBV30 to TRBJ2-2, with 7 bases aligning to TRBD1. CDR3 size: 16 residues. Germline CDR1 is GTSNPN and CDR2 is SVGIG (reference sequence). Trimming took 1 base from V and 2 from J; bases not matched to a gene: 7. Variable domain in full (rest from reference TRBV30 and TRBJ2-2): SQTIHQWPATLVQPVGSPLSLECTVEGTSNPNLYWYRQAAGRGLQLLFYSVGIGQISSEVPQNLSASRPQDRQFILSSKKLLLSDSGFYLCAWSDRDRLNTGELFFGEGSRLTVL.

As DNA, the CDR3 is TGTGCCTGGAGTCCCAATAGCAATCAGCCCCAGCATTTT. Its translation is CAWSPNSNQPQHF. V gene TRBV30 combines with J gene TRBJ1-5; no clear D gene. The CDR3 totals 13 residues. CDR1 is GTSNPN and CDR2 is SVGIG in the germline V gene (reference sequence). V was trimmed by 2 bases and J by 0 bases, leaving 5 bases between them.

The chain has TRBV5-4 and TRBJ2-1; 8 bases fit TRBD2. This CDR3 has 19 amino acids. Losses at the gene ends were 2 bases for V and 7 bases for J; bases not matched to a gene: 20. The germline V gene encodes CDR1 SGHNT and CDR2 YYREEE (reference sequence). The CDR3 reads CASSFGLSNGGAGLNEQFF. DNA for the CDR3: TGTGCCAGCAGCTTCGGACTCTCTAACGGGGGGGCCGGTTTAAATGAGCAGTTCTTC.

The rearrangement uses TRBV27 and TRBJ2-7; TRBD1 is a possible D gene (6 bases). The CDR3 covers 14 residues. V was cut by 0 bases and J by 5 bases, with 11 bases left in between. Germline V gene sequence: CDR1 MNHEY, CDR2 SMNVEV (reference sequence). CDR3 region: CASSLSIQGNEQYF. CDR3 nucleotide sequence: TGTGCCAGCAGTTTATCGATCCAGGGGAACGAGCAGTACTTC.

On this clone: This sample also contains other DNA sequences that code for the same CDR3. The CDR3 reads CASSLGTGGNYGYTF. The CDR3 region has the DNA TGTGCCAGCAGTCTCGGGACAGGAGGAAACTATGGCTACACCTTC. The chain uses TRBV28 and TRBJ1-2; TRBD1 aligns across 8 bases. The CDR3 loop spans 15 amino acids. With V trimmed by 5 bases and J by 2 bases, 7 bases remained unmatched. Germline CDR1 MDHEN, CDR2 SYDVKM.

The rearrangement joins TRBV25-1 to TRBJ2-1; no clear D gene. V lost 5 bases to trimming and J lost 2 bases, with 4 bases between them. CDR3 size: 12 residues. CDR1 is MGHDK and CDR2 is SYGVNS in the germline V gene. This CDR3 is CASSNTYNEQFF. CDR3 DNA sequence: TGTGCCAGCAGTAACACCTACAATGAGCAGTTCTTC.

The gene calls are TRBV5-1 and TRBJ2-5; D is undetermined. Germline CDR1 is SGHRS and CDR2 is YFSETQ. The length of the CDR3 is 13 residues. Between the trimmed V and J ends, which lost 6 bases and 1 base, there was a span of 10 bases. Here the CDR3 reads CASMQASQETQYF. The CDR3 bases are TGCGCCAGCATGCAGGCTAGCCAAGAGACCCAGTACTTC.

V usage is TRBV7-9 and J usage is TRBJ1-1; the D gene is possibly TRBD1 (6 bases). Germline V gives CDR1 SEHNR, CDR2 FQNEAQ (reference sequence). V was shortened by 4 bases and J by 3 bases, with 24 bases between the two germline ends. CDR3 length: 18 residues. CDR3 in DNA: TGTGCCAGCAGCTCGCCCGCAGGGGCCCACCGTGTGGACACTGAAGCTTTCTTT. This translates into CASSSPAGAHRVDTEAFF.

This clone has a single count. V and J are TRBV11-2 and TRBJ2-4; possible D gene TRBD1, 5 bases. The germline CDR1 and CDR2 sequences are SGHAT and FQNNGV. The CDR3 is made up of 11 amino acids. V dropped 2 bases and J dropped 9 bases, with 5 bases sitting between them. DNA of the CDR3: TGTGCCAGCAGCTTAAGGGGCATTCAGTACTTC. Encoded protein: CASSLRGIQYF. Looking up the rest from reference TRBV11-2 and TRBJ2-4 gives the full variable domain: EAGVAQSPRYKIIEKRQSVAFWCNPISGHATLYWYQQILGQGPKLLIQFQNNGVVDDSQLPKDRFSAERLKGVDSTLKIQPAKLEDSAVYLCASSLRGIQYFGAGTRLSVL.

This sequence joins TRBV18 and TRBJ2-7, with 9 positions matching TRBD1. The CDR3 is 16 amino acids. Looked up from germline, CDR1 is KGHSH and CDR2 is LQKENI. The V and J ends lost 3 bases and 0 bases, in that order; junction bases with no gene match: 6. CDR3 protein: CASSPRPGQGSYEQYF. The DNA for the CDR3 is TGTGCCAGCTCACCTAGACCGGGACAGGGCTCCTACGAGCAGTACTTC.

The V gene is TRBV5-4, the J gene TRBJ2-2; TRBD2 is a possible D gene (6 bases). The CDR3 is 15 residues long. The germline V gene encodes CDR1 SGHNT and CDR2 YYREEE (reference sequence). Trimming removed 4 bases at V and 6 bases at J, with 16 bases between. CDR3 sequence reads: CASSPPPPGAGELFF. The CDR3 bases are TGTGCCAGCAGCCCCCCTCCGCCGGGGGCCGGGGAGCTGTTTTTT. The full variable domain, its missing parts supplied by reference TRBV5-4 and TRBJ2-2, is ETGVTQSPTHLIKTRGQQVTLRCSSQSGHNTVSWYQQALGQGPQFIFQYYREEENGRGNFPPRFSGLQFPNYSSELNVNALELDDSALYLCASSPPPPGAGELFFGEGSRLTVL.

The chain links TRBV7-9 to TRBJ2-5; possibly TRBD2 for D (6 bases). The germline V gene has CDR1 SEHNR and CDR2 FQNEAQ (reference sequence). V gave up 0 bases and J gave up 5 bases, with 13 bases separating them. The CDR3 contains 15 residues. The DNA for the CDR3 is TGTGCCAGCAGCTTAGCGGGAGGACCCGGGGAGACCCAGTACTTC. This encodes CASSLAGGPGETQYF. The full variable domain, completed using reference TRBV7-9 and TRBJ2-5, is DTGVSQNPRHKITKRGQNVTFRCDPISEHNRLYWYRQTLGQGPEFLTYFQNEAQLEKSRLLSDRFSAERPKGSFSTLEIQRTEQGDSAMYLCASSLAGGPGETQYFGPGTRLLVL.